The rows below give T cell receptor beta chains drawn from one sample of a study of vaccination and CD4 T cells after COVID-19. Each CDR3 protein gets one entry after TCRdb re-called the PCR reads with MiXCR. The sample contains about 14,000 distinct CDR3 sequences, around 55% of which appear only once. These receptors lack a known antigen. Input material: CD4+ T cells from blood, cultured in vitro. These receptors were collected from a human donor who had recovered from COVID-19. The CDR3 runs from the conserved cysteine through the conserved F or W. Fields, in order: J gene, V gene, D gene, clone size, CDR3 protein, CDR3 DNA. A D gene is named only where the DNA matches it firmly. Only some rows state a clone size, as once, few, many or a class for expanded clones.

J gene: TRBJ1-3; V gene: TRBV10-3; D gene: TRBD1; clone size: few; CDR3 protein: CAIRTTGESGNTIYF; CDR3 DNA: TGTGCCATCCGCACGACAGGGGAATCTGGAAACACCATATATTTT
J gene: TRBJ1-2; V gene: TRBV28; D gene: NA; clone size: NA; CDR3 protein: CASSYDRNYGYTF; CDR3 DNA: TGTGCCAGCAGTTATGACAGGAACTATGGCTACACCTTC
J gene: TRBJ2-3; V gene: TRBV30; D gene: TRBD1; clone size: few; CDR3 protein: CAWSKGTAHTQYF; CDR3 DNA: TGTGCCTGGAGTAAGGGGACAGCCCATACGCAGTATTTT
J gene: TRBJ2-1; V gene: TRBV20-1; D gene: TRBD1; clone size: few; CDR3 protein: CSAQVGQGRNEQFF; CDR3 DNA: TGCAGTGCTCAAGTAGGACAGGGAAGGAATGAGCAGTTCTTC
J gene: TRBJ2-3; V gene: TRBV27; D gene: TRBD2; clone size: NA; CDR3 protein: CATQRAGGTDTQYF; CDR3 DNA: TGTGCCACCCAGCGGGCGGGAGGCACAGATACGCAGTATTTT
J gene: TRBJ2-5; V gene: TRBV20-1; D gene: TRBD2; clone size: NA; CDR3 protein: CSARDPSGPETQYF; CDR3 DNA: TGCAGTGCTAGAGATCCTAGCGGGCCGGAGACCCAGTACTTC
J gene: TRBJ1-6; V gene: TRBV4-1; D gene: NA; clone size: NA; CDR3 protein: CASSQDRAVSPLHF; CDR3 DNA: TGCGCCAGCAGCCAAGATAGAGCAGTTTCACCCCTCCACTTT
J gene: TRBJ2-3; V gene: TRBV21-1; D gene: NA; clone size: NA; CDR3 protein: CASSVFGKPSTDTQYF; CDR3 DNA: TGTGCCAGCAGCGTGTTCGGGAAACCTAGCACAGATACGCAGTATTTT
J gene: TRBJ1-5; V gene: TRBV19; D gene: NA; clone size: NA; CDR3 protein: CASSIESNQPQHF; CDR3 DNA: TGTGCCAGTAGTATCGAGTCGAATCAGCCCCAGCATTTT
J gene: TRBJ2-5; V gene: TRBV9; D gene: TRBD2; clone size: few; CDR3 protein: CASSFGIAGFETQYF; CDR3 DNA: TGTGCCAGCAGCTTTGGGATAGCGGGATTTGAGACCCAGTACTTC
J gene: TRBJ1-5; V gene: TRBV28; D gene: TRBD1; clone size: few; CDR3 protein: CASSLRGGVGNQPQHF; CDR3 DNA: TGTGCCAGCAGTTTACGAGGGGGCGTCGGGAATCAGCCCCAGCATTTT
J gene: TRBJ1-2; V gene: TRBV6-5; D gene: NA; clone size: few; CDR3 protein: CASSYAQSYGYTF; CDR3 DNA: TGTGCCAGCAGTTACGCCCAGTCATATGGCTACACCTTC
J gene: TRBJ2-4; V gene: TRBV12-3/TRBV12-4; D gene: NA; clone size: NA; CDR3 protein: CASSPQGTKNIQYF; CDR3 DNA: TGTGCCAGCAGCCCCCAGGGAACCAAAAACATTCAGTACTTC
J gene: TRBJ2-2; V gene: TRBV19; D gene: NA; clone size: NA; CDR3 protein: CASSGPGRGELFF; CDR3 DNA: TGTGCCAGTAGTGGCCCCGGGCGGGGGGAGCTGTTTTTT
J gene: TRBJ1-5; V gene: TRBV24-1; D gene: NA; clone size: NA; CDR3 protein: CATRSSLNQPQHF; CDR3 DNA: TGTGCCACCAGGTCCAGTCTGAATCAGCCCCAGCATTTT
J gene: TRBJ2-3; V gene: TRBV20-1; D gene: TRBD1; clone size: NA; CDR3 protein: CSANRDRDTDTQYF; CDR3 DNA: TGCAGTGCCAACCGGGACAGGGACACAGATACGCAGTATTTT
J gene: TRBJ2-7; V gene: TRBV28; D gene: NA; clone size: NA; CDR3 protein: CAGSFSSYEQYF; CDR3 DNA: TGTGCCGGCAGTTTCAGCTCCTACGAGCAGTACTTC
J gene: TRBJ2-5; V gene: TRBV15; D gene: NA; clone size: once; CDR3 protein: CATSRSLNREETQYF; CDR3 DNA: TGTGCCACCAGCAGATCTCTTAACAGGGAAGAGACCCAGTACTTC
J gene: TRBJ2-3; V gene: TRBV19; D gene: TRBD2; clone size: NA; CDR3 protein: CASSLEGLAGTDTQYF; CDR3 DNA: TGTGCCAGTAGTCTAGAGGGACTAGCGGGGACAGATACGCAGTATTTT
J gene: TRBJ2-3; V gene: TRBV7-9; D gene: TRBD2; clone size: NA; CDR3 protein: CASSFPIGIAGIQDTQYF; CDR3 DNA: TGTGCCAGCAGCTTTCCCATAGGAATAGCGGGAATTCAAGATACGCAGTATTTT
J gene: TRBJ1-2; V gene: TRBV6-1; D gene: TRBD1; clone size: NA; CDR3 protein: CASGEGTERGYTF; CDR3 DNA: TGTGCCAGCGGAGAGGGGACAGAGCGGGGCTACACCTTC
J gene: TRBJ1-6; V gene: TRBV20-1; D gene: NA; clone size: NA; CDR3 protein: CSARSGANNSPLHF; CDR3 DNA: TGCAGTGCTAGGTCTGGGGCGAATAATTCACCCCTCCACTTT
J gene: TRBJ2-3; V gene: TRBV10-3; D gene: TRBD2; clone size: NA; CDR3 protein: CAISGPSGSSDTQYF; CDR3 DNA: TGTGCCATCAGTGGTCCTAGCGGGAGTTCTGATACGCAGTATTTT
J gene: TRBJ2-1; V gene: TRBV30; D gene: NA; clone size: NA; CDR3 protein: CAWRPLYNEQFF; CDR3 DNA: TGTGCCTGGAGACCGTTGTACAATGAGCAGTTCTTC
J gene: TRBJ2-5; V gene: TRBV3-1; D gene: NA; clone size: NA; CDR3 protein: CASSRSGDGQETQYF; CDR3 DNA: TGTGCCAGCAGTCGATCAGGGGACGGTCAAGAGACCCAGTACTTC
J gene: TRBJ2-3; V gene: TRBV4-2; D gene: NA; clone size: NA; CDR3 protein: CASRLALSADTQYF; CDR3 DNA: TGTGCCAGCAGACTAGCTTTGAGCGCAGATACGCAGTATTTT
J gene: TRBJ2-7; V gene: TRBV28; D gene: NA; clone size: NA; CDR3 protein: CASRADTYEQYF; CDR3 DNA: TGTGCCAGCCGTGCAGACACCTACGAGCAGTACTTC
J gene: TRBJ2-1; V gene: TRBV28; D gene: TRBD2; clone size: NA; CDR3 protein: CASRDSGGVYNEQFF; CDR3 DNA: TGTGCCAGCAGAGACAGCGGGGGGGTCTACAATGAGCAGTTCTTC
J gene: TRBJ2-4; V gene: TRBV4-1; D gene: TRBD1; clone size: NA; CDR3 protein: CASSPGTVLAKNIQYF; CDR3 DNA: TGCGCCAGCAGCCCAGGGACAGTCTTAGCCAAAAACATTCAGTACTTC
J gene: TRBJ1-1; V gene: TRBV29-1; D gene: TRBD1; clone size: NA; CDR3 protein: CSVDGQGLNTEAFF; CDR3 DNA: TGCAGCGTTGATGGACAGGGGCTGAACACTGAAGCTTTCTTT
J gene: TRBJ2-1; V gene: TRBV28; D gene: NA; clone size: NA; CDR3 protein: CASSPTSFYSYNEQFF; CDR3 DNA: TGTGCCAGCAGTCCGACTAGTTTCTATTCCTACAATGAGCAGTTCTTC
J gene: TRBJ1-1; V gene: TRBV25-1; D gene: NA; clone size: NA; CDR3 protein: CASSERGGNTEAFF; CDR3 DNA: TGTGCCAGCAGTGAAAGGGGTGGGAACACTGAAGCTTTCTTT
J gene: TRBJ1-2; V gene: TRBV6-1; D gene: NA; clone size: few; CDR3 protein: CASSVNNYGYTF; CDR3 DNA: TGTGCCAGCAGTGTAAATAACTATGGCTACACCTTC
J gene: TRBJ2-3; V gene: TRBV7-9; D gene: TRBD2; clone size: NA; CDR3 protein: CASSSGLAGPPTTDTQYF; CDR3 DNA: TGTGCCAGCAGCTCGGGACTAGCGGGGCCCCCAACGACAGATACGCAGTATTTT
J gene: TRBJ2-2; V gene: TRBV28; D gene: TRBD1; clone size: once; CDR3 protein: CASRGARDRAFSGELFF; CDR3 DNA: TGTGCCAGCAGGGGAGCCCGGGACAGGGCGTTCTCCGGGGAGCTGTTTTTT
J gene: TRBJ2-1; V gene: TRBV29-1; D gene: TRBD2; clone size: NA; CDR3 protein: CSVPNPSGRSYNEQFF; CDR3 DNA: TGCAGCGTCCCAAACCCTAGCGGGAGGTCCTACAATGAGCAGTTCTTC
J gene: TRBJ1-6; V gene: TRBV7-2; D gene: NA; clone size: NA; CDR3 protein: CASSSPPGGSNNSPLHF; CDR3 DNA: TGTGCCAGCAGCTCTCCACCGGGGGGGAGTAATAATTCACCCCTCCACTTT
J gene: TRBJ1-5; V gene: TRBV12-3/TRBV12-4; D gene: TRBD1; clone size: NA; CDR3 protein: CASSLVDRVLNQPQHF; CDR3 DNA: TGTGCCAGCAGTTTAGTCGACAGGGTCCTTAATCAGCCCCAGCATTTT
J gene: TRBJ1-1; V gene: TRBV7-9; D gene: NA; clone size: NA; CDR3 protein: CAQPPQTGSYAMNTEAFF; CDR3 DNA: TGTGCGCAGCCCCCACAAACAGGGTCGTATGCCATGAACACTGAAGCTTTCTTT
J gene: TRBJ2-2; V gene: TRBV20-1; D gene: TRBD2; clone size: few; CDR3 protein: CSATSGSTPGELFF; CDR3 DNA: TGCAGTGCTACTAGCGGGAGTACTCCCGGGGAGCTGTTTTTT
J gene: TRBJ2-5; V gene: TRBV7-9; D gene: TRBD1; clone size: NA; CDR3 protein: CASRSTGGGETQYF; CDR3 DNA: TGTGCCAGCAGATCGACAGGGGGAGGAGAGACCCAGTACTTC
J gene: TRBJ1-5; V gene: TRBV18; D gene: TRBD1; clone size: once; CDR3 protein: CASSPRDRGSNQPQHF; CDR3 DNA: TGTGCCAGCTCACCAAGGGACAGGGGTAGCAATCAGCCCCAGCATTTT
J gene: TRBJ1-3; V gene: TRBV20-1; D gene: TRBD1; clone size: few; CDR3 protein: CSATGGSGNTIYF; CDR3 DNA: TGCAGTGCCACAGGGGGCTCTGGAAACACCATATATTTT
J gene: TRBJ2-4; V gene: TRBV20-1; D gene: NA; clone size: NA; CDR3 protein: CSAPRTRNIQYF; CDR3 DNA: TGCAGTGCTCCCCGGACCCGAAACATTCAGTACTTC
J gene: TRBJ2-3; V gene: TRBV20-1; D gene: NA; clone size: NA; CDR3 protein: CSPLGYTDTQYF; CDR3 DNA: TGCAGTCCATTGGGGTACACAGATACGCAGTATTTT
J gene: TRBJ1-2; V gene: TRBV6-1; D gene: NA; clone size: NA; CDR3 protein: CASSQGIIGGYTF; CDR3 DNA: TGTGCCAGCAGTCAGGGGATCATTGGCGGCTACACCTTC
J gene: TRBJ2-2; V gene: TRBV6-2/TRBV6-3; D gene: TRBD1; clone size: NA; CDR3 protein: CASRTRIRTGNTGELFF; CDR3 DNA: TGTGCCAGCAGAACCCGAATCAGGACAGGGAACACCGGGGAGCTGTTTTTT
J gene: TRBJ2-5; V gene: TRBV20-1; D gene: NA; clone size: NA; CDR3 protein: CSARPPEKETQYF; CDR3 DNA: TGCAGTGCTAGGCCCCCAGAGAAAGAGACCCAGTACTTC
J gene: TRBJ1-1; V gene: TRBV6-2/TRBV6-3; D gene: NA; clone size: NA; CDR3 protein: CASSPQYTEAFF; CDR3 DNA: TGTGCCAGCAGTCCCCAGTACACTGAAGCTTTCTTT
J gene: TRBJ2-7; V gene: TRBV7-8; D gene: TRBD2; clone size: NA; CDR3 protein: CASSLPRRLAINSEQYF; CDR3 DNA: TGTGCCAGCAGCTTACCCCGCCGACTAGCCATTAACAGCGAGCAGTACTTC
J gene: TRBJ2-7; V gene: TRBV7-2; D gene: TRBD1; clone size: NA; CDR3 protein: CASSYRQGVYEQYF; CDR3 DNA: TGTGCCAGCAGCTACCGACAGGGGGTTTACGAGCAATACTTC
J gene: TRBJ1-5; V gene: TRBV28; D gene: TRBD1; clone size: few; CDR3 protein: CASHPFSTRGNQPQHF; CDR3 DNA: TGTGCCAGCCACCCCTTCTCGACCAGGGGGAATCAGCCCCAGCATTTT
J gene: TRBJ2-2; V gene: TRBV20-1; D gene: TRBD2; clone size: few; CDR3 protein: CSAGGLAGSGELFF; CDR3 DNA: TGCAGTGCTGGAGGACTAGCGGGATCCGGGGAGCTGTTTTTT
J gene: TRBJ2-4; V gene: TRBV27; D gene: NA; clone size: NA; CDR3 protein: CASSQNPYLSDF; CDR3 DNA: TGTGCCAGCAGCCAGAATCCTTATTTGTCGGACTTC
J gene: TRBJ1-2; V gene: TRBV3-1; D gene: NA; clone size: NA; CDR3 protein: CASSQAVRGGYTF; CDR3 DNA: TGTGCCAGCAGCCAAGCGGTCCGCGGCGGCTACACCTTC
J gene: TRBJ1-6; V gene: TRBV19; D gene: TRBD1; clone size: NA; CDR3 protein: CASSRGNNSPLHF; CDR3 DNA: TGTGCCAGCAGCAGGGGGAATAATTCACCCCTCCACTTT
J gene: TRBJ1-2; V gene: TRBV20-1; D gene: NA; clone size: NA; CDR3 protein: CSVAQAGGYTF; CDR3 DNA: TGCAGCGTTGCCCAGGCCGGTGGCTACACCTTC
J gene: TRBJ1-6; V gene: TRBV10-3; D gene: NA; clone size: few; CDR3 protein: CAISAPFGGSYNSPLHF; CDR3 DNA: TGTGCCATCAGTGCCCCATTTGGGGGTTCCTATAATTCACCCCTCCACTTT
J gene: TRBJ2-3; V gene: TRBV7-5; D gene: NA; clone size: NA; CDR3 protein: CISVSEAPTGRQIFDTQYF; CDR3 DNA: NA
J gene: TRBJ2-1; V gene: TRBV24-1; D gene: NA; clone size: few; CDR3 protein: CATSDTLRGLSSYNEQFF; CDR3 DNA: TGTGCCACCAGTGACACCCTACGGGGCTTGAGCTCCTACAATGAGCAGTTCTTC